The T cell receptor (beta chain) under discussion was sequenced for a study of blood T cell repertoires in COVID-19. The Seattle patients, enrolled during active infection, were followed longitudinally. This CDR3 is built from 14 residues. V lost 3 bases and J 4 bases, leaving 11 bases between the germline ends. Germline loops: CDR1 SGDLS, CDR2 YYNGEE. In the original workflow: By means of reference gene primer amplification, nucleated cell counts were estimated. The assay was immunoSEQ multiplex PCR, and TCRdb's table has in-frame clones only and misses some. V, J and clone size are taken as reported in that table, and D and trimming were inferred from the DNA itself. Of some 130,000 clones in the sample, approximately 90% were seen once.

The sample taken for sequencing was peripheral blood. The sequence came from a man in his sixties with COVID-19, enrolled during active disease. The rearrangement joins TRBV9 to TRBJ1-5; the D gene is possibly TRBD1 (5 bases). CDR3 amino acids: CASSAGIANQPQHF. CDR3 in DNA: TGTGCCAGCAGCGCAGGGATAGCTAATCAGCCCCAGCATTTT.